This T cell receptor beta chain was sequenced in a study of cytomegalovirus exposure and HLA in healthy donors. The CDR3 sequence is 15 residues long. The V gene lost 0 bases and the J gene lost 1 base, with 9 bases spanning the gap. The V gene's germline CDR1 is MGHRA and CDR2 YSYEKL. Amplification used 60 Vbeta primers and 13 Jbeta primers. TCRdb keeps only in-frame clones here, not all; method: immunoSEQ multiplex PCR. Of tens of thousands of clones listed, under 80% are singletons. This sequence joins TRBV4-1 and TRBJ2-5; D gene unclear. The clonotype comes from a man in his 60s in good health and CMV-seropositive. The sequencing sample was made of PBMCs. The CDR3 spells CASSQDETTQETQYF. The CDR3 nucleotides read TGCGCCAGCAGCCAAGATGAGACAACCCAAGAGACCCAGTACTTC.